This entry concerns a single TCR beta chain. The sample originates from a study of shared clonotypes between healthy human individuals. The CDR3 is made up of 17 amino acids. From germline, CDR1 is SGHTA and CDR2 FQGTGA. The V end was cut by 5 bases, the J end by 7 bases, with 24 bases between. The data were produced by immunoSEQ multiplex PCR, yet TCRdb's version contains in-frame clones alone and is incomplete. The sample lists a few million clones; about 94% were seen once. Source material: naive CD4+ T cells sorted from blood. Sample subset: CD45RA+ positively selected. J is TRBJ2-1 and V is TRBV7-3; the D gene is possibly TRBD1 (6 bases). The sequence was obtained from a man aged 18 to 35 in good health. The CDR3 bases are TGTGCCAGCAGCCCCGATGGGGGCCAGAAGTCGAGGAATGAGCAGTTCTTC. It codes for CASSPDGGQKSRNEQFF.